The T cell receptor beta chain described here comes from a study of tumor-infiltrating T cells and Merkel cell polyomavirus (dated by TCRdb to 2016 to 2017). Background for the entire study: CD8+ T cells specific for the Merkel cell polyomavirus KLL epitope were examined in Merkel cell carcinoma patients. Disease stage at presentation varied among the patients, and patient follow-up lasted a median of roughly 2.8 years, ranging from 1.1 to 6.0 years. Varied, non-standardized therapies, including chemotherapy, radiation and immunotherapies, were received by the patients. In under 15 samples, TRB sequencing was done on KLL-tetramer-sorted cells from blood or tumor-infiltrating lymphocytes, along with 12 matched whole-tumor samples. Most of the whole-tumor samples were approximately 25-micron curls sectioned from formalin-fixed, paraffin-embedded tissue blocks. Of all the tumor samples in the study, one was a frozen nodal tumor digest and another was a flash-frozen core biopsy of a metastasis.

All patients' tumors stained robustly positive for Merkel cell polyomavirus Large T antigen by immunohistochemistry. The study included 12 to 13 Merkel cell carcinoma patients who had robust KLL-tetramer+ populations, above 0.04% of CD8+ T cells, in blood and/or cultured TIL. All patients were identified as Caucasian, and a median age of around 65 years (range roughly 45 to 80 years) was recorded. For patients with unknown primaries who presented with nodal disease, or in cases where primary tissue was insufficient, lymph node tumors were analyzed. Results and caveats for the whole study, not just this receptor: A higher intratumoral fraction of KLL-specific T cells (roughly 1.8-20% versus about 0-0.15%) was associated with significantly improved MCC-specific survival. A greater number of unique KLL-specific clonotypes in tumors (roughly 5-120 vs 0-3) was associated with a significant advantage in MCC-specific survival (P = 0.0051). The small sample size of the study (n ≈ 12 patients) is a limitation. KLL-specific TRB repertoires were diverse and mostly private, with just one public clonotype, shared by two patients, among 397 unique sequences. Only a single viral epitope was studied, so T cells against other Merkel cell polyomavirus epitopes were not captured.

About this clone: There is no known antigen for this receptor. Base qualities are not recorded, but no much larger clone differs from it by a single base.

Library creation used the immunoSEQ multiplex PCR assay. Genomic DNA extraction, TRB sequencing and normalization were carried out by Adaptive Biotechnologies (Seattle, WA). Per the authors' processing: Clonality was calculated as one minus the Shannon entropy of productive TRB sequences, normalized by log2 of unique productive sequences. KLL-specific clonotypes in tumors were found by matching TCRbeta CDR3 amino acid sequences to the sequences from the tetramer-sorted sample of each patient. This is the immuneACCESS table as TCRdb keeps it, with only in-frame sequences that have V and J called. A part of the clones is gone; compared with another copy, unresolved V genes explain less than half, and the rest is unexplained. V, J and clone size reflect that table, while D and trimming were determined from the DNA. The sample table shows 20,000 to 25,000 clones, and 87% are seen once. Of the sample, about 2.9% is held by the ten largest clones.

Looking up the germline V gene yields CDR1 SGHRS and CDR2 YFSETQ. From cysteine to phenylalanine, the CDR3 is 17 amino acids long. Left in the record is the CDR3 DNA by itself, 51 bases read in frame from the first base. After removal of 0 bases from V and 8 bases from J, the junction retains 10 bases not matched to a gene. The rearranged segments are TRBV5-1 and TRBJ2-1, and 11 bases in between align with TRBD2. Sequenced material: lymph node tissue. This clonotype was obtained from a man aged 45-65 years with Merkel cell carcinoma. The nucleotide sequence is TGCGCCAGCAGCTTGGCCACCGGGACTAGCGGCTGGGATGAGCAGTTCTTC. Translation gives CASSLATGTSGWDEQFF.